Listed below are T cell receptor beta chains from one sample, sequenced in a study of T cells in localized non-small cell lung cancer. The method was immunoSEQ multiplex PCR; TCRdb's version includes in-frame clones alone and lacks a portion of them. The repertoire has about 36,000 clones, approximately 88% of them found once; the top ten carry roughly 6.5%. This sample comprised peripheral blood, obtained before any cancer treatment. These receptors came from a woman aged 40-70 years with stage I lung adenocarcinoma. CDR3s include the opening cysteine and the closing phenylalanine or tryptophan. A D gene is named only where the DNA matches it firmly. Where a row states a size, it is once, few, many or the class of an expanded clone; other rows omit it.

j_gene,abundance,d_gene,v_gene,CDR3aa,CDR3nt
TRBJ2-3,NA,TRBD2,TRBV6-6,CASSYSGGGTTDTQYF,TGTGCCAGCAGTTACTCAGGCGGGGGGACAACAGATACGCAGTATTTT
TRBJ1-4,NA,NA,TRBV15,CATSRVGGAGEKLFF,TGTGCCACCAGCAGAGTTGGAGGGGCCGGAGAAAAACTGTTTTTT
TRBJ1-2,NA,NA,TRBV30,CAWVLQGSAVYGYTF,TGTGCCTGGGTTTTACAGGGTTCTGCTGTCTATGGCTACACCTTC
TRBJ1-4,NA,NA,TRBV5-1,CASSAGTDNEKLFF,TGCGCCAGCAGCGCCGGGACGGATAATGAAAAACTGTTTTTT
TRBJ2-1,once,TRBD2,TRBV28,CASSLGTSGHYNEQFF,TGTGCCAGCAGTTTAGGAACTAGCGGGCACTACAATGAGCAGTTCTTC
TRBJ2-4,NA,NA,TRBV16,CASSGLGGAKNIQYF,TGTGCCAGCAGCGGCCTAGGGGGGGCCAAAAACATTCAGTACTTC
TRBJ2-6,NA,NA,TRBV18,CASSLRQSSGANVLTF,TGTGCCAGCTCACTTCGACAGAGCTCTGGGGCCAACGTCCTGACTTTC
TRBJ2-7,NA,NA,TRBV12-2,CASRSGQGNTYEQYF,TGTGCAAGTCGCTCGGGACAGGGAAACACCTACGAGCAGTACTTC
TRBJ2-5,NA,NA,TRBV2,CASGRQQETQYF,TGTGCCAGCGGACGGCAGCAAGAGACCCAGTACTTC
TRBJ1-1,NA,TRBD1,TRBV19,CASSRGQGAFTEAFF,TGTGCCAGTAGTAGGGGACAGGGGGCTTTCACTGAAGCTTTCTTT
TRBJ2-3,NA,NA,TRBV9,CASSVGGSGTDTQYF,TGTGCCAGCAGCGTCGGGGGTTCCGGCACAGATACGCAGTATTTT
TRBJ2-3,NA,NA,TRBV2,CASSDYISSTDTQYF,TGTGCCAGCAGTGATTACATATCTAGCACAGATACGCAGTATTTT
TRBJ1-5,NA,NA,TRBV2,CASSGGTKNQPQHF,TGTGCCAGCAGTGGGGGGACAAAGAATCAGCCCCAGCATTTT
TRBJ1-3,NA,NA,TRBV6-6,CASSYRGLGNTIYF,TGTGCCAGCAGTTACCGGGGGTTGGGAAACACCATATATTTT
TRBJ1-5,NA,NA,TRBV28,CASSGSAVDANNQPQHF,TGTGCCAGCAGTGGATCAGCGGTGGATGCGAACAATCAGCCCCAGCATTTT
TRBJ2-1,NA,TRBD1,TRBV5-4,CASSPGRTGDEQFF,TGTGCCAGCAGCCCCGGCCGGACAGGGGATGAGCAGTTCTTC
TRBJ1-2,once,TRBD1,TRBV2,CASRAGTGYGYTF,TGTGCCAGCAGGGCCGGGACAGGGTATGGCTACACCTTC
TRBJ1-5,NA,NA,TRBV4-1,CASSQRIGAPFSNQPQHF,TGCGCCAGCAGCCAAAGGATTGGGGCACCCTTTAGCAATCAGCCCCAGCATTTT
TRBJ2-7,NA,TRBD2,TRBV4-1,CASSQAPPSAGGLEQYF,TGCGCCAGCAGCCAGGCCCCCCCCTCAGCGGGGGGGCTCGAGCAGTACTTC
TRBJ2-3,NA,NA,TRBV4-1,CASSQDPGDTQYF,TGCGCCAGCAGCCAAGATCCCGGGGATACGCAGTATTTT
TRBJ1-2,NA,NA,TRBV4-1,CASSQVTHRSDLYGYTF,TGCGCCAGCAGCCAAGTAACCCACAGATCGGACCTCTATGGCTACACCTTC
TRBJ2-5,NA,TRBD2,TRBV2,CASSRSRTSQETQYF,TGTGCCAGCAGCCGTTCCCGGACTAGTCAAGAGACCCAGTACTTC
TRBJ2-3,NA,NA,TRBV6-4,CASSDQSGIPTDTQYF,TGTGCCAGCAGTGATCAGTCAGGGATTCCCACAGATACGCAGTATTTT
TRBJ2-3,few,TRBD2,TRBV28,CASSFLLAGGTDTQYF,TGTGCCAGCAGTTTCCTACTAGCGGGGGGCACAGATACGCAGTATTTT
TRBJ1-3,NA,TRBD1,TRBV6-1,CASSQGQGEGNTIYF,TGTGCCAGCAGTCAGGGACAGGGGGAAGGAAACACCATATATTTT
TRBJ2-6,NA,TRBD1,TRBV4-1,CASRRLGQGGASGANVLTF,TGCGCCAGCAGGCGCCTGGGACAGGGGGGGGCCTCTGGGGCCAACGTCCTGACTTTC
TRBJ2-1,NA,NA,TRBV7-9,CASSSGSYNEQFF,TGTGCCAGCAGCTCCGGATCCTACAATGAGCAGTTCTTC
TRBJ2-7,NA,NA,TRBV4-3,CASSQATGQLYEQYF,TGCGCCAGCAGCCAGGCGACGGGACAATTATACGAGCAGTACTTC
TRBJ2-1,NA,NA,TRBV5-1,CASSLAVNDEQFF,TGCGCCAGCAGCTTGGCAGTAAACGATGAGCAGTTCTTC
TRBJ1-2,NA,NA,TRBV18,CASSPDGNYGYTF,TGTGCCAGCTCACCCGACGGGAACTATGGCTACACCTTC
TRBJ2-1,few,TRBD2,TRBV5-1,CASSLGTSGGLSSYNEQFF,TGCGCCAGCAGCTTGGGGACTAGCGGGGGGCTTAGCTCCTACAATGAGCAGTTCTTC
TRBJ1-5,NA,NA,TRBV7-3,CASSFRAYPDF,TGTGCCAGCAGCTTTCGGGCCTACCCCGATTTT
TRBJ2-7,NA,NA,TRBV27,CASSLKARGYEQYF,TGTGCCAGCAGTTTAAAGGCCAGGGGTTACGAGCAGTACTTC
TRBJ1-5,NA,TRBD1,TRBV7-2,CASSLEGPGGNRPQHF,TGTGCCAGCAGCTTAGAGGGGCCAGGGGGAAATCGGCCCCAGCATTTT
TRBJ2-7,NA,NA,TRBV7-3,CASSRVGRGSSYEQYF,TGTGCCAGCAGCCGGGTTGGACGGGGGAGCTCCTACGAGCAGTACTTC
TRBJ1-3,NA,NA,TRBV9,CASSVATGPTGNTIYF,TGTGCCAGCAGCGTAGCTACGGGGCCTACAGGAAACACCATATATTTT
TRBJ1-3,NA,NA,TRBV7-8,CASSRVRGRAGNTIYF,TGTGCCAGCAGTCGGGTCCGGGGACGGGCTGGAAACACCATATATTTT
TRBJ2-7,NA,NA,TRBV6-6,CASSYRPVASYEQYF,TGTGCCAGCAGTTACCGCCCGGTCGCCTCCTACGAGCAGTACTTC
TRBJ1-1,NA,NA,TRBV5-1,CASSLGQGLGTEAFF,TGCGCCAGCAGCTTGGGTCAGGGCCTAGGAACTGAAGCTTTCTTT
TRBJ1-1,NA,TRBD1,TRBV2,CASRDRVMNTEAFF,TGTGCCAGCCGGGACAGGGTCATGAACACTGAAGCTTTCTTT
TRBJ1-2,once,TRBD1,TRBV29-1,CSVVTGQGVVLGYTF,TGCAGCGTTGTTACAGGGCAGGGGGTTGTCTTGGGCTACACCTTC
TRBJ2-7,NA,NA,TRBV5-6,CASSLKGWAYEQYF,TGTGCCAGCAGCTTGAAGGGGTGGGCCTACGAGCAGTACTTC
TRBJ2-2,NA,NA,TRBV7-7,CASSPYGGELFF,TGTGCTAGCAGCCCATACGGCGGGGAGCTGTTTTTT
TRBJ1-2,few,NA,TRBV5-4,CASSQGKGSTF,TGTGCCAGCAGCCAGGGGAAAGGATCCACCTTC
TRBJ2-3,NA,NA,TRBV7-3,CASSYGGTDTQYF,TGTGCCAGCAGCTATGGGGGCACAGATACGCAGTATTTT
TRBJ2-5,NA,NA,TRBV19,CASKVGTDQETQYF,TGTGCCAGTAAAGTCGGGACGGACCAAGAGACCCAGTACTTC
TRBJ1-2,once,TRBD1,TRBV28,CASSLYRGTGVTHGYTF,TGTGCCAGCAGTTTATATAGGGGGACAGGGGTGACCCATGGCTACACCTTC
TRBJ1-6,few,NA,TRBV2,CASSLDSSPLHF,TGTGCCAGCAGTCTCGACAGTTCACCCCTCCACTTT
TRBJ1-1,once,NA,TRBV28,CASKGLVAFF,TGTGCCAGCAAGGGGTTAGTGGCTTTCTTT
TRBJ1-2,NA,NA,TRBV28,CASSLVQDGYTF,TGTGCCAGCAGCCTAGTGCAGGATGGCTACACCTTC